The sequence of this T cell receptor beta chain was determined in a study of PD-L1 blockade in urothelial cancer. Method: immunoSEQ multiplex PCR; TCRdb's copy keeps in-frame clones and lacks some. The sample has 40,000 to 60,000 clones, 80% to 90% seen once; the top ten hold approximately 2.9%. V shed 3 bases and J 2 bases; nucleotides not matched to a gene: 3. The V gene's germline CDR1 is SGHAT and CDR2 FQNNGV. The CDR3 is made up of 16 amino acids. The time point is: pretreatment peripheral blood. The rearrangement links TRBV11-2 to TRBJ1-6; 8 nucleotides match TRBD1. The source is a man between 65 and 85 years old with urothelial cancer. The material was PBMCs, obtained around atezolizumab (anti-PD-L1) treatment. CDR3 nucleotide sequence: TGTGCCAGCAGCTTGACAGGGGAGGCCTATAATTCACCCCTCCACTTT. It yields the protein CASSLTGEAYNSPLHF.